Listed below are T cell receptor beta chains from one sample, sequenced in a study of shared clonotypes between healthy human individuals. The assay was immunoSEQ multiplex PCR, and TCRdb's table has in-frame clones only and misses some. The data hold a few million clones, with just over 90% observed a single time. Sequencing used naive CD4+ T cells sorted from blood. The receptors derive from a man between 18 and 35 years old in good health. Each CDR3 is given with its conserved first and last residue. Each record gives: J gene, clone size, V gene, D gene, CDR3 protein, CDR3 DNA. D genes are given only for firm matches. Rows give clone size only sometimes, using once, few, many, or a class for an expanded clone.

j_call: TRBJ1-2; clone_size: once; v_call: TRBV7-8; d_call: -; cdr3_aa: CASSLAALTNYGYTF; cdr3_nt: TGTGCCAGCAGCTTAGCAGCGTTGACTAACTATGGCTACACCTTC
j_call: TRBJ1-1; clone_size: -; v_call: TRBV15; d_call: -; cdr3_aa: CATSRDLENTEAFF; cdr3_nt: TGTGCCACCAGCAGAGATCTCGAGAACACTGAAGCTTTCTTT
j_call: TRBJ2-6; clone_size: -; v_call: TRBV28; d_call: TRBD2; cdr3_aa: CASSRLAGARSSGANVLTF; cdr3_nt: TGTGCCAGCAGTCGACTAGCGGGGGCCCGTAGCTCTGGGGCCAACGTCCTGACTTTC
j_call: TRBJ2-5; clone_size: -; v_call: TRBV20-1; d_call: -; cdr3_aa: CSASGKETQYF; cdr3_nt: TGCAGTGCTTCAGGGAAAGAGACCCAGTACTTC
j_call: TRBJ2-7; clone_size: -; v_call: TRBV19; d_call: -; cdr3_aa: CASSIVEGTEQYF; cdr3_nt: TGTGCCAGTAGTATAGTTGAGGGAACCGAGCAGTACTTC
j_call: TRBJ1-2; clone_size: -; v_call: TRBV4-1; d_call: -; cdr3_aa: CASSQPASDRNYGYTF; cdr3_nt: TGCGCCAGCAGCCAACCCGCGAGCGACCGGAACTATGGCTACACCTTC
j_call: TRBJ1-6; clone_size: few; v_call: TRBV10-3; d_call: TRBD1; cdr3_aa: CAISESGTAETLHF; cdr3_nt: TGTGCCATCAGTGAATCTGGGACAGCAGAGACCCTCCACTTT
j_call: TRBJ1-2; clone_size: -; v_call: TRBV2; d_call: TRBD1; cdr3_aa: CASSAQGAAGGYTF; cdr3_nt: TGTGCCAGCAGTGCACAGGGGGCTGCGGGTGGCTACACCTTC
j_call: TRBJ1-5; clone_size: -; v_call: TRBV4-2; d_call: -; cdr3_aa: CASSQDGTYSNQPQHF; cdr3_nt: TGTGCCAGCAGCCAAGACGGGACCTATAGCAATCAGCCCCAGCATTTT
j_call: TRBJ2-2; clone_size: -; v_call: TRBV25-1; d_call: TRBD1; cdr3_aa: CASSDHRGGTGELFF; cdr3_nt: TGTGCCAGCAGTGACCACAGGGGTGGGACCGGGGAGCTGTTTTTT
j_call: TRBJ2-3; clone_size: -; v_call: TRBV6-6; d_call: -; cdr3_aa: CASGPAGSDTQYF; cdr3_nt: TGTGCCAGCGGTCCTGCGGGGTCAGATACGCAGTATTTT
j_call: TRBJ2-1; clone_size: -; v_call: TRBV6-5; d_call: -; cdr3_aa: CASCGRTDNEQFF; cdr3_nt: TGTGCCAGCTGTGGCAGGACGGACAATGAGCAGTTCTTC
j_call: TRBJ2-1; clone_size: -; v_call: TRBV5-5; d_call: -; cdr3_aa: CATQGDRGLIGYNEQFF; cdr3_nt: TGTGCCACTCAGGGAGACAGGGGACTAATAGGTTACAATGAGCAGTTCTTC
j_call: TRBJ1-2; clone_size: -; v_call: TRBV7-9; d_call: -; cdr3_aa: CASSSYDRFSNYGYTF; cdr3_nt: TGTGCCAGCAGCTCCTACGACAGGTTTTCCAACTATGGCTACACCTTC
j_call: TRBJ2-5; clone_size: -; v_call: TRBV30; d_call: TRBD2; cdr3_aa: CAWSLLAGGETQYF; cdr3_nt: TGTGCCTGGAGTCTTCTAGCGGGGGGGGAGACCCAGTACTTC
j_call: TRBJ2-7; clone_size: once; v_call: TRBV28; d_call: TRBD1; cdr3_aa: CATQGARYEQYF; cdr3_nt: TGTGCCACCCAGGGGGCGAGGTACGAGCAGTACTTC
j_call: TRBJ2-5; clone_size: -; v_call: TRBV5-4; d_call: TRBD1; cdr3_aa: CASSSRQGDETQYF; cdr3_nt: TGTGCCAGCAGCTCAAGACAGGGCGATGAGACCCAGTACTTC
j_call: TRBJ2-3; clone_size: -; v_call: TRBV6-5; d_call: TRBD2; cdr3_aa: CASSRTRRSTDTQYF; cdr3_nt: TGTGCCAGCAGTCGGACTAGACGATCCACAGATACGCAGTATTTT
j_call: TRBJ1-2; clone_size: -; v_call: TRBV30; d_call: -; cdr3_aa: CAWSVHLAAYGYTF; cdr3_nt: TGTGCCTGGAGTGTACACCTTGCTGCCTATGGCTACACCTTC
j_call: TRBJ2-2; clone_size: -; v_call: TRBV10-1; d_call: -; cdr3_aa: CASSEGGGTGELFF; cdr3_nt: TGCGCCAGCAGTGAAGGTGGAGGCACCGGGGAGCTGTTTTTT
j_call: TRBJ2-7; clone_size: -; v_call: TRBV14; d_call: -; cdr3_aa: CASSQALGPYEQYF; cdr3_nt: TGTGCCAGCAGCCAAGCCCTGGGGCCCTACGAGCAGTACTTC
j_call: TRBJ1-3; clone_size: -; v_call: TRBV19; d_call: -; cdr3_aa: CASSIHNGQISGNTIYF; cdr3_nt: TGTGCCAGTAGTATTCACAATGGACAGATATCTGGAAACACCATATATTTT